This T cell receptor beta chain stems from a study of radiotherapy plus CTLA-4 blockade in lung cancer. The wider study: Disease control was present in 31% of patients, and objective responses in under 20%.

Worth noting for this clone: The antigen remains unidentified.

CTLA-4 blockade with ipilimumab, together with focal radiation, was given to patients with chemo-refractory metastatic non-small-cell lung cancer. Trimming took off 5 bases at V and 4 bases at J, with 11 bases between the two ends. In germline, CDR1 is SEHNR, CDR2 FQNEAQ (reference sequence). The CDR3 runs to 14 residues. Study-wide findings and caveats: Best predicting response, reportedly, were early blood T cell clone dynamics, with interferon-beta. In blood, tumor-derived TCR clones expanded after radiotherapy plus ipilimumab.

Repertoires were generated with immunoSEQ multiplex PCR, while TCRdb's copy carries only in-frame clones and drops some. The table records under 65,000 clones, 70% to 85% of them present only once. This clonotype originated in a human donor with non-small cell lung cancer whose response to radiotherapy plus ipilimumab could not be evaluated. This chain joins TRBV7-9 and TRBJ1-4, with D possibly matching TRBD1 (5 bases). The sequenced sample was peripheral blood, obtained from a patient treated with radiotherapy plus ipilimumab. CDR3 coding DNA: TGTGCCAGCAGCCGTGACAGTTTTAATGAAAAACTGTTTTTT. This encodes CASSRDSFNEKLFF.